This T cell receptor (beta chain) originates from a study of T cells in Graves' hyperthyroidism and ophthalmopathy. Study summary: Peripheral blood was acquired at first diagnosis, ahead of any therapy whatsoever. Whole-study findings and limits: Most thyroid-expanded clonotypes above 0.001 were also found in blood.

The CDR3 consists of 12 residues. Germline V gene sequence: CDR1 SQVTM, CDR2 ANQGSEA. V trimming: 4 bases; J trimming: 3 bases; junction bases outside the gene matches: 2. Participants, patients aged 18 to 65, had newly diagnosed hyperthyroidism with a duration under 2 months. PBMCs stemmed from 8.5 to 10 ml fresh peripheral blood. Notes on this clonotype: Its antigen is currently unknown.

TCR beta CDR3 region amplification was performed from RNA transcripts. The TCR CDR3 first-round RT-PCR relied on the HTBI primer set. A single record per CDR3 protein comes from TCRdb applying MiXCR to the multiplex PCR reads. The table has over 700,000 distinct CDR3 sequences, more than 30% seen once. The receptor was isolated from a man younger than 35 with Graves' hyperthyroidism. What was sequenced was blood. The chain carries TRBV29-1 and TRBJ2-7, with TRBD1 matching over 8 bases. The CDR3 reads CSVATGGYEQYF. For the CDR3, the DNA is TGCAGCGTTGCTACAGGGGGCTACGAGCAGTACTTC.